What follows is one T cell receptor (beta chain) and its context. What it binds is unknown. Other DNA sequences of this sample code for an identical CDR3. These data come from a study of cytotoxic CD8 clonotypes in ibrutinib-treated CLL. General study findings and limits: Treatment saw public clonotypes, which were uncommon, either contract or stay stable. Ibrutinib response saw clonality rise, and progression saw it return toward baseline.

Assay used: immunoSEQ multiplex PCR; TCRdb lists only in-frame clones, some missing. This sample has more than 110,000 clones; roughly 76% occur once, and the top ten carry around 4.9%. The germline CDR1 and CDR2 sequences are MNHEY and SMNVEV (reference sequence). The V and J ends lost 3 bases and 3 bases respectively, with 11 bases between them. This CDR3 comprises 14 residues. Sequencing was performed on PBMCs, taken after 24 months of ibrutinib treatment. The chain combines TRBV27 with TRBJ1-1; D perhaps matches TRBD1 (5 bases). This receptor was obtained from a human donor with chronic lymphocytic leukemia. The CDR3 reads CASSFLGADTEAFF. The CDR3 DNA sequence: TGTGCCAGCAGTTTTTTAGGGGCCGACACTGAAGCTTTCTTT.